This TCR beta chain was captured in a study of monozygotic twins with inflammatory bowel disease. TCRdb re-called the 5' RACE reads, yielding one record per CDR3 amino acid sequence without DNA. The sample has approximately 400,000 distinct CDR3 sequences; the top ten hold approximately 2.4%. Germline V gene lookup returns CDR1 DFQATT and CDR2 SNEGSKA (reference sequence). The CDR3 has 14 residues. V usage is TRBV20-1 and J usage is TRBJ2-7; TCRdb designates TRBD1, a call that cannot be tested without DNA. The receptor was derived from a human donor with ulcerative colitis or Crohn's disease, or a healthy co-twin of an affected twin (not recorded which). Sequencing was performed on blood. The chain's CDR3 is CSAPAGTGVYEQYF.